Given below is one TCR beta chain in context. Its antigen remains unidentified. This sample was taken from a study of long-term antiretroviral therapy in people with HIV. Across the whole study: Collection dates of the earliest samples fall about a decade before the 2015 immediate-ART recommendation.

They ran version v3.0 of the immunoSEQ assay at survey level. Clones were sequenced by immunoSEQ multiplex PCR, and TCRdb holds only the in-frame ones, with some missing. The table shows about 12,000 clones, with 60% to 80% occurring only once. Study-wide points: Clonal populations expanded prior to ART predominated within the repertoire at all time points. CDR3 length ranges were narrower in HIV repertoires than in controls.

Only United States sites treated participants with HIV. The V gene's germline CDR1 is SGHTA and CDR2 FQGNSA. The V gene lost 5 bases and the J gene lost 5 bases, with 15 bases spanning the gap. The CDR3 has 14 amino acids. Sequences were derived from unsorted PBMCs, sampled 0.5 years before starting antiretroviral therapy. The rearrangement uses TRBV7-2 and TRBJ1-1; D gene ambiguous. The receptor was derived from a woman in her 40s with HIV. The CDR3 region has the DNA TGTGCCAGCAGCCCCCACCAGAAGTTAACTGAAGCTTTCTTT. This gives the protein CASSPHQKLTEAFF.